This entry features one TCR beta chain sequence. Its binding antigen is unknown. No base quality values were provided; no much bigger clone lies one nucleotide off. The CDR3 runs 16 amino acids, cysteine and phenylalanine included. The kept DNA is CDR3 alone, 48 bases in frame from the first base. Via the germline V gene, CDR1 is MNHEY and CDR2 SVGAGI. V gives up 8 bases and J gives up 4 bases, and the segment between their germline ends measures 22 bases. This entry comes from a study of blood T cells in healthy people across ages (dated by TCRdb to about 2015). Study-level background: In model experiments, template switching captured about one uniquely barcoded TCR beta cDNA molecule for every two T cells. For two donors (one aged 18 to 30 and one aged 80 or older), the study analyzed two additional independent replicas of 1 million unique cDNA reads from the same blood draw. Donors were grouped into four age groups: young (average about 15 years), middle-aged (about 40), aged (about 59) and long-lived (about 82). The study measured age-related changes in TCR beta repertoire diversity using deep sequencing normalized with unique cDNA molecular identifiers. To avoid experimental bias, donors of different ages were randomly spread across the sequencing lanes.

Donors were 30 to 45 systemically healthy Caucasian individuals from Russia aged roughly 6 to 90 years. Approximately 9.3 milliliters of peripheral blood were collected from each donor into EDTA-treated Vacutainer tubes. PBMCs were isolated by Ficoll-Paque density-gradient centrifugation, with at least 6 million obtained per sample. Total RNA was extracted from PBMCs with Trizol reagent, with at least 5 micrograms obtained per sample. Naive CD45RAhigh/CD27high T cell percentages were measured by flow cytometry on a PBMC aliquot from every donor. Libraries were made using 5' RACE. The sample was run on an Illumina HiSeq 2500. A second roughly 6 to 12 cycle PCR used a sample-barcoded 5' primer and a J-beta primer mix. A unique molecular identifier was introduced onto each TCR beta cDNA molecule by a template-switch 5' adaptor carrying 12 random nucleotides. Each sample yielded at least 3 million CDR3-containing paired-end reads. First-strand cDNA was synthesized from all RNA with the Mint cDNA synthesis kit, primed by a TRBC-specific oligonucleotide. All cDNA was treated with uracil-DNA glycosylase and then went through a first 18-cycle PCR with the universal primers M1SS and BC2_uni_R. Concerning the study's data processing: For normalization, 1 million high-quality reads were randomly selected from each sample, with every read carrying a distinct molecular identifier. Instead of being binned into consensus sequences, reads that shared molecular identifiers were thrown out. CDR3 identification, clonotype clustering and error correction used MiTCR with a Q25 quality threshold and the strictest error-elimination algorithm. A nonparametric unseen species model using Euler transformation provided a lower-bound estimate of total TCR beta diversity. In-frame beta chains were kept once TCRdb had trimmed the public reads at Q25 with fastp and called clones with MiXCR. Each entry merges the rows of one CDR3 protein and shows their most common DNA and genes. The V and J calls and clone size come from TCRdb's table, not from the authors' own analysis. This sample lists roughly 800,000 distinct CDR3 sequences; 55% to 70% were detected once. The biggest ten clones account for 22% of the sample.

What the research found in general, with its limitations: Because the CMV infection status of the donors was unknown, age-related changes in expanded clonotypes may potentially have been confounded. A strong correlation was found between observed TCR beta diversity and the percentage of naive T cells measured by flow cytometry. Bulk unsorted PBMC profiling prevented conclusive comparison of naive and antigen-experienced compartments. Observed TCR beta diversity per million T cells fell roughly linearly with age, and a significant reduction was already apparent by age roughly 40. Total diversity estimates from one million sequenced T cells were considered lower bounds and underestimates. Compared with the aged group, more naive CD4+ T cells, fewer expanded clones and increased TCR diversity were shown by the long-lived group, suggesting age selection.

The TCR was taken from a man aged 25 to 40 in good health. The rearranged segments are TRBV6-5 and TRBJ2-3, with the D gene too uncertain to name. The sequenced material came from blood. The CDR3 is CASAKQLPGSADTQYF. The DNA sequence follows: TGTGCCAGCGCCAAACAGCTCCCCGGGTCCGCAGATACGCAGTATTTT.